This TCR beta chain comes out of a study of T cells in Graves' hyperthyroidism and ophthalmopathy. This CDR3 region has 14 residues. Germline CDR1 is GTSNPN and CDR2 is SVGIG (reference sequence). The ends were cut back, 3 bases at V and 1 base at J, with 10 bases in the middle. Regarding this clonotype: The antigen is not known.

Study conclusions and caveats: Ophthalmopathy was predicted by the model a median of about six months ahead of onset. In the analysis, a 13 V-J model separated ophthalmopathy from stable hyperthyroidism. Peripheral blood also featured most of the thyroid clonotypes expanded above 0.001.

RNA transcripts were the template for amplifying TCR beta CDR3 regions. RT-PCR in the first round (using the HTBI primer set) targeted the TCR CDR3. TCRdb called the multiplex PCR reads again in MiXCR, with one record for every CDR3 protein. This table has fewer than 350,000 distinct CDR3 sequences, roughly 20% appearing once. The receptor was derived from a man aged 50-60 years with Graves' ophthalmopathy. V and J are TRBV30 and TRBJ1-5; no clear D gene. Sequencing was done on a sample of blood. The CDR3 protein is CAWRAMGSNQPQHF. The CDR3 DNA reads TGTGCCTGGAGAGCAATGGGGAGCAATCAGCCCCAGCATTTT.